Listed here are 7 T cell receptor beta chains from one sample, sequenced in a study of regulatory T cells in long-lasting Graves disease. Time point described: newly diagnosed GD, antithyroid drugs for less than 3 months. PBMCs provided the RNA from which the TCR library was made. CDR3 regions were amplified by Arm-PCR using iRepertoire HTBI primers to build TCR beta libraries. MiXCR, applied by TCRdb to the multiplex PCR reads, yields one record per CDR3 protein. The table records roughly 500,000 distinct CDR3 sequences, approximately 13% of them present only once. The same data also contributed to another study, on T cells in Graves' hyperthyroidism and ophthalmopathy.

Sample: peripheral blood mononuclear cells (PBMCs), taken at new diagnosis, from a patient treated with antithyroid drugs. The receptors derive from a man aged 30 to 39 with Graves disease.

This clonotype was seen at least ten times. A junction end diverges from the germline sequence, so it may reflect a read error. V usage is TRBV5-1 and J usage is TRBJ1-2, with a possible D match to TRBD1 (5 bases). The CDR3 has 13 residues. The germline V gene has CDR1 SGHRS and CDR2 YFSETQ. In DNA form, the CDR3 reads TGTGCCAGCAGCTTAAGTGGGACCTATGGCTACACCTTC. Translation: CASSLSGTYGYTF.

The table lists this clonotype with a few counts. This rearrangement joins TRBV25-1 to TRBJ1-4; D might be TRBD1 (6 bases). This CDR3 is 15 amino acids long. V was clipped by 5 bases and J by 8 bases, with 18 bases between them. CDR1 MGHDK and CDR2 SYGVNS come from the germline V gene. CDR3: CASSRGGTPGEKLFF. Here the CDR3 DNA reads TGTGCCAGCAGTCGAGGGGGGACCCCGGGGGAAAAACTGTTTTTT.

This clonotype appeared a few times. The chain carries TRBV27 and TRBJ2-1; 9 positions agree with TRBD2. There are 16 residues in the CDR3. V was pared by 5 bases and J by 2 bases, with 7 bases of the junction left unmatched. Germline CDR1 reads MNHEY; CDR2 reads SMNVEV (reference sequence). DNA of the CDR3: TGTGCCAGCAGTACCACCGCTAGCGGGACCTACAATGAGCAGTTCTTC. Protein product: CASSTTASGTYNEQFF.

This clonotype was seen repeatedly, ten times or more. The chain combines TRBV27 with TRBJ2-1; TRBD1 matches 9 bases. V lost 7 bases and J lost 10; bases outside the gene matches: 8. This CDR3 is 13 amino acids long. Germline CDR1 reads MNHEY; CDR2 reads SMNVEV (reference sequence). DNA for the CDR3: TGTGCCAGCATGGGACAGGGTGAGCTGGAGCAGTTCTTC. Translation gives CASMGQGELEQFF.

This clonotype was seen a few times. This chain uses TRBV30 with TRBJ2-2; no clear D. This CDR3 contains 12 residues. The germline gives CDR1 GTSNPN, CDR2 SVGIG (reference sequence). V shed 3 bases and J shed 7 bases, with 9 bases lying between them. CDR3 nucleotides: TGTGCCTGGAGGCCCCCGGACGGGGAGCTGTTTTTT. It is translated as CAWRPPDGELFF.

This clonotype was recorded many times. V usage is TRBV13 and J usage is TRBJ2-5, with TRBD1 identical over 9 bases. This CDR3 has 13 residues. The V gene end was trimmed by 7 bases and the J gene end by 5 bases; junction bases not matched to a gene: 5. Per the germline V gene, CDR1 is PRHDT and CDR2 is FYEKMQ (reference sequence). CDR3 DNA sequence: TGTGCCAGCACCCTAGGACAGGGGGAGACCCAGTACTTC. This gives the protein CASTLGQGETQYF.

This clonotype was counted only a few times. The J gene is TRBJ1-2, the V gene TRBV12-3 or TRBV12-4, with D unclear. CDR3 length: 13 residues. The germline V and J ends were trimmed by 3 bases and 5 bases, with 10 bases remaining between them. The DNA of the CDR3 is TGTGCCAGCAGTTTCACGGTTACATATGGCTACACCTTC. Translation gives CASSFTVTYGYTF.